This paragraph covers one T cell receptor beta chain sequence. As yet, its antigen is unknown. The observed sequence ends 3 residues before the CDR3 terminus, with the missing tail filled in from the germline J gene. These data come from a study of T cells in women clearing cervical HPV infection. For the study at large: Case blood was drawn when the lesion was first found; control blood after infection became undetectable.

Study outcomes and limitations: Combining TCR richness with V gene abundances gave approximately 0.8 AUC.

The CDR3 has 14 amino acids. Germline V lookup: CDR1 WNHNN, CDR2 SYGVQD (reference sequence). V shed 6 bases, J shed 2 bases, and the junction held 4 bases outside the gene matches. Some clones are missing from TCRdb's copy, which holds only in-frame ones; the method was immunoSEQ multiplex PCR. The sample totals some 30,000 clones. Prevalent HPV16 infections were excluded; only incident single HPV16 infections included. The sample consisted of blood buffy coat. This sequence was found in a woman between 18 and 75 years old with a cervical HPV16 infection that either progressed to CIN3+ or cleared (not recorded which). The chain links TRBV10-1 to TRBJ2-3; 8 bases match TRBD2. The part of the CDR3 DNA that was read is TGCGCCAGCAGAAGCGGGGGTAACACAGATACG. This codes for CASRSGGNTDT. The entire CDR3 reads CASRSGGNTDTQYF.